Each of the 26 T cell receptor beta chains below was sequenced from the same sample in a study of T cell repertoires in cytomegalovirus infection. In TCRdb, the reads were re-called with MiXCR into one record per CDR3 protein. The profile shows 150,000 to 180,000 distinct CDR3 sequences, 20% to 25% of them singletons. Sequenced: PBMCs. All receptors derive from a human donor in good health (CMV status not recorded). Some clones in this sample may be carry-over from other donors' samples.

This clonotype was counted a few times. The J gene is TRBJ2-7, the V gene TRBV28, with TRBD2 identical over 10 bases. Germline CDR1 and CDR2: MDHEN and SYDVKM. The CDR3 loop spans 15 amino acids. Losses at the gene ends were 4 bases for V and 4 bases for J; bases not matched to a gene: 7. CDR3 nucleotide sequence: TGTGCCAGCAGTTCCCGGACTAGCGGCCTATACGAGCAGTACTTC. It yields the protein CASSSRTSGLYEQYF.

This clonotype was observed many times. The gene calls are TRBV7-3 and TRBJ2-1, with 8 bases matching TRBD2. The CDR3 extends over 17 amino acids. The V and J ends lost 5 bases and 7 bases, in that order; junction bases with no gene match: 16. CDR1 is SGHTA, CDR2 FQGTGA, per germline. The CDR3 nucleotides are TGTGCCAGCAGCCTGACCCCCCTAGCGGGCGAGGGGAATGAGCAGTTCTTC. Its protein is CASSLTPLAGEGNEQFF.

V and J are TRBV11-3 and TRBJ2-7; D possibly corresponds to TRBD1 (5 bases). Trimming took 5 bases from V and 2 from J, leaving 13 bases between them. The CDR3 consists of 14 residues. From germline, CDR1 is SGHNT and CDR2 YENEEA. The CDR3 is CASSPYDRPYEQYF. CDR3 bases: TGTGCCAGCAGCCCTTACGACAGACCCTACGAGCAGTACTTC.

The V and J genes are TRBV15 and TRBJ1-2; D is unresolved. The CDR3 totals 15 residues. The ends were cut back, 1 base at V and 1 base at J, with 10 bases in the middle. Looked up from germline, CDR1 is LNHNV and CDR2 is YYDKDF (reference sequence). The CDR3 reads CATSRVQASNYGYTF. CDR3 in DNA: TGTGCCACCAGCAGAGTGCAGGCCAGTAACTATGGCTACACCTTC.

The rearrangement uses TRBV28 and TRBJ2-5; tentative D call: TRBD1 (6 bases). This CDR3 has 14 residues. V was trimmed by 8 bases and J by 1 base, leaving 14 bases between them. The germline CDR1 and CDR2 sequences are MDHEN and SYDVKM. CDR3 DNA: TGTGCCAGCGGGACAACCCTACCCCAAGAGACCCAGTACTTC. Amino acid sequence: CASGTTLPQETQYF.

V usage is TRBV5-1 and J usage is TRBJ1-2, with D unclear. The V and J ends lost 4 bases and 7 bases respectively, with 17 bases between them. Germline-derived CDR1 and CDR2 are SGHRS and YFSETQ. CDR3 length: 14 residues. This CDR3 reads CASSVDGDRLGYTF. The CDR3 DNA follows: TGCGCCAGCAGCGTGGACGGAGATAGGCTTGGCTACACCTTC.

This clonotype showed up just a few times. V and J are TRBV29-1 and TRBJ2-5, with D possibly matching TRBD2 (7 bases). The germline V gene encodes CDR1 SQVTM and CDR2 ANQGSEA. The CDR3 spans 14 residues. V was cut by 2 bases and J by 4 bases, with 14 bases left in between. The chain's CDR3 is CSVETGGPGETQYF. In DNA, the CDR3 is TGCAGCGTTGAAACGGGGGGCCCAGGAGAGACCCAGTACTTC.

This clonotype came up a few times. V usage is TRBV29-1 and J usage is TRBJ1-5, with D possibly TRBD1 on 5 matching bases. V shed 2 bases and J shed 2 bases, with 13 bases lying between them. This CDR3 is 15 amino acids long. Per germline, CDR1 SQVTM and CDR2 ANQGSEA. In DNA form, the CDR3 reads TGCAGCGTTGAATCGCACGGGGGACGCAATCAGCCCCAGCATTTT. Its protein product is CSVESHGGRNQPQHF. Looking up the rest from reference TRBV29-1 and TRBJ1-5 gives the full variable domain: SAVISQKPSRDICQRGTSLTIQCQVDSQVTMMFWYRQQPGQSLTLIATANQGSEATYESGFVIDKFPISRPNLTFSTLTVSNMSPEDSSIYLCSVESHGGRNQPQHFGDGTRLSIL.

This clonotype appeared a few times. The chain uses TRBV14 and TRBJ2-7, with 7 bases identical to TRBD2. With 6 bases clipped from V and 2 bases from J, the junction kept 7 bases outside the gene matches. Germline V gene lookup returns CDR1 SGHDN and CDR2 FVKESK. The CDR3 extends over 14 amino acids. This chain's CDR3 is CASRRTGTTYEQYF. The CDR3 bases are TGTGCCAGCAGACGGACCGGGACTACCTACGAGCAGTACTTC.

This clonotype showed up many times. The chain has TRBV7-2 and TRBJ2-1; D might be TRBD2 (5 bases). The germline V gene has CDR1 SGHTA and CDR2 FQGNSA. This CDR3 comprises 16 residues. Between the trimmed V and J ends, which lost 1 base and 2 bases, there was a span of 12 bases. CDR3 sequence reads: CASSLVRGPPYNEQFF. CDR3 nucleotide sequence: TGTGCCAGCAGCTTAGTCCGAGGGCCCCCCTACAATGAGCAGTTCTTC.

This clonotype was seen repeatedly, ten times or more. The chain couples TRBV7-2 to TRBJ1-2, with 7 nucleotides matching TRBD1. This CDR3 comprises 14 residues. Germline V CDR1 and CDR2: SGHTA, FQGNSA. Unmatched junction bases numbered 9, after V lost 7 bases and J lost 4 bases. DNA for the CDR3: TGTGCCAGCACTTTGACAGGGCCCTCCTATGGCTACACCTTC. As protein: CASTLTGPSYGYTF.

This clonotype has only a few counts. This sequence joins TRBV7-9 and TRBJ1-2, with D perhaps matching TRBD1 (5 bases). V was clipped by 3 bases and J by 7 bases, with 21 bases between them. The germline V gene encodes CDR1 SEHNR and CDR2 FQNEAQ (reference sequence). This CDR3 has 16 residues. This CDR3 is CASSFGSGPPSVGYTF. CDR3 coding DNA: TGTGCCAGCAGCTTCGGATCGGGACCTCCTTCGGTTGGCTACACCTTC.

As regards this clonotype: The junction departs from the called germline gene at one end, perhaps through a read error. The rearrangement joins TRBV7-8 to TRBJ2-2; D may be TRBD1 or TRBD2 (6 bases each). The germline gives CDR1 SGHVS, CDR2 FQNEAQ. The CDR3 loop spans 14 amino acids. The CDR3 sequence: CASSLARGAGKLFF. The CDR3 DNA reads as TGTGCCAGCAGCTTAGCGAGGGGGGCCGGGAAGCTGTTTTTT.

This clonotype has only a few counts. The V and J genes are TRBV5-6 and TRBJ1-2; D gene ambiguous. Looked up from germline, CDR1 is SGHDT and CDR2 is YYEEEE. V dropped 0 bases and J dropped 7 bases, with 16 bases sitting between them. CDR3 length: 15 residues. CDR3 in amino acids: CASSLVVWGPGGYTF. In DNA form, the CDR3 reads TGTGCCAGCAGCTTGGTTGTTTGGGGTCCGGGTGGCTACACCTTC.

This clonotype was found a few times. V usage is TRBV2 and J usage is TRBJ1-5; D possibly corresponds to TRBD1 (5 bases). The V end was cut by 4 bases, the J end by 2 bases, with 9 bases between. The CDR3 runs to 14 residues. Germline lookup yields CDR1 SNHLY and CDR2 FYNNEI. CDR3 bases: TGTGCCAGCAGTGGGGGGTTTGGCAATCAGCCCCAGCATTTT. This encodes CASSGGFGNQPQHF.

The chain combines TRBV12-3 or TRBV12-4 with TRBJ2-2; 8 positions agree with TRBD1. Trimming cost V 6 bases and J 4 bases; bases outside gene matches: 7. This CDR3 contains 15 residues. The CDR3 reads CASSDGQGGTGELFF. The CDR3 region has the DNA TGTGCCAGCAGCGATGGACAGGGAGGCACCGGGGAGCTGTTTTTT.

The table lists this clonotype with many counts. The CDR3 reads CASSPLGASNQPQHF. DNA of the CDR3: TGTGCCAGCAGCCCCTTAGGGGCCAGCAATCAGCCCCAGCATTTT. The V gene is TRBV28, the J gene TRBJ1-5; perhaps TRBD1 as D (5 bases). V shed 6 bases and J shed 1 base, with 13 bases lying between them. The CDR3 is 15 amino acids. Germline V gene sequence: CDR1 MDHEN, CDR2 SYDVKM.

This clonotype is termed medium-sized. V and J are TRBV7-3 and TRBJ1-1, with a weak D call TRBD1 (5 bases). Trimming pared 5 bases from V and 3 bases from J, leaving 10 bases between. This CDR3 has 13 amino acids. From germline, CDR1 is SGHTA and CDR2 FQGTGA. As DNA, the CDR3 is TGTGCCAGCAGCCCGGACACCTACACTGAAGCTTTCTTT. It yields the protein CASSPDTYTEAFF. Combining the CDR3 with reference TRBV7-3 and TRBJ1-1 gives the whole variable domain GAGVSQTPSNKVTEKGKYVELRCDPISGHTALYWYRQSLGQGPEFLIYFQGTGAADDSGLPNDRFFAVRPEGSVSTLKIQRTERGDSAVYLCASSPDTYTEAFFGQGTRLTVV.

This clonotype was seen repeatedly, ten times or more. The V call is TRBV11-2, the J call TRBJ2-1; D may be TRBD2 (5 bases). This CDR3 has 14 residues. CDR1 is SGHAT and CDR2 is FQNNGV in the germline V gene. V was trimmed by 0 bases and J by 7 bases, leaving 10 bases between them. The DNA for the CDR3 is TGTGCCAGCAGCTTAGAATCTAGCCGGAATGAGCAGTTCTTC. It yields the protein CASSLESSRNEQFF.

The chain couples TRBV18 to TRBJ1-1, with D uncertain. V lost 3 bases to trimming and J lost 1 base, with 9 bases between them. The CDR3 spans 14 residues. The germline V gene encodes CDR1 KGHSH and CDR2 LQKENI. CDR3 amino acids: CASSPTQTNTEAFF. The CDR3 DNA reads TGTGCCAGCTCACCGACCCAGACGAACACTGAAGCTTTCTTT.

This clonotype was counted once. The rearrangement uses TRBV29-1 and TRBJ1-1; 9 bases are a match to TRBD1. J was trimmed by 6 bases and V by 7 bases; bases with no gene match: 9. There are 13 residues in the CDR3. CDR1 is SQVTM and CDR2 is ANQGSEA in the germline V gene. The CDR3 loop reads CSADRGWVSEAFF. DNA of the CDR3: TGCAGCGCGGACAGGGGTTGGGTTTCTGAAGCTTTCTTT.

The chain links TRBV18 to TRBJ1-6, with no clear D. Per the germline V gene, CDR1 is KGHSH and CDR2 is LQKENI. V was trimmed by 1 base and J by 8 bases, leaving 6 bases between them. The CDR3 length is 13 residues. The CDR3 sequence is CASSPLRDSPLHF. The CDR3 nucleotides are TGTGCCAGCTCACCACTTCGCGATTCACCCCTCCACTTT.

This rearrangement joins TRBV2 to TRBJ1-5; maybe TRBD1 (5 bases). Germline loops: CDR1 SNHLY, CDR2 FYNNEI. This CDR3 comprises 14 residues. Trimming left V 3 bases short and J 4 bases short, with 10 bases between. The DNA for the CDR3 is TGTGCCAGCAGTGAGGAGGGGAGAAATCAGCCCCAGCATTTT. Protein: CASSEEGRNQPQHF.

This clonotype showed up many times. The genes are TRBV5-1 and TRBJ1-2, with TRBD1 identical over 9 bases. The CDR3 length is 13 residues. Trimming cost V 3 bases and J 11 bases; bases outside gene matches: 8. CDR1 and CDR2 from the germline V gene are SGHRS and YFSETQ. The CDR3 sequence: CASSSTGQGRYTF. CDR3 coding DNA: TGCGCCAGCAGCTCTACGGGACAGGGCAGGTACACCTTC.

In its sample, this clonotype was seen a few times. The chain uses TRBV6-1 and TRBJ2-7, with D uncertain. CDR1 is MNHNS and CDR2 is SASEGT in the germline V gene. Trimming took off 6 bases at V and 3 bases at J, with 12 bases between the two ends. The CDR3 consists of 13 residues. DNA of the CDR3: TGTGCCAGCAGCCACATGCCGGGCTACGAGCAGTACTTC. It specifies CASSHMPGYEQYF.

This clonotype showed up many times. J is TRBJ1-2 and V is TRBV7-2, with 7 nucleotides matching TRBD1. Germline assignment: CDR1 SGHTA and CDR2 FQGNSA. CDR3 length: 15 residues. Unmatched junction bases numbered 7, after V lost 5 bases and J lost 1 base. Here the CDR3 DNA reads TGTGCCAGCAGCCGATTCGGGACAGATAACTATGGCTACACCTTC. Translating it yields CASSRFGTDNYGYTF.